This T cell receptor beta chain was captured in a study of cytomegalovirus exposure and HLA in healthy donors. V lost 4 bases to trimming and J lost 6 bases, with 13 bases between them. Germline V gene data show CDR1 as SQVTM and CDR2 as ANQGSEA. This CDR3 comprises 12 residues. The study ran its PCR with 60 Vbeta and 13 Jbeta primers. Profiled with immunoSEQ multiplex PCR; TCRdb holds only in-frame clones, not every one. The sample lists 100,000 to 150,000 clones; 79% were seen once. Study-level findings and limits: TCR beta V segments were, for the most part, productive about 87% or about 30% of the time in an earlier analysis.

About this clone itself: Its antigen is unidentified.

The genes are TRBV29-1 and TRBJ2-7; possible D gene TRBD1, 5 bases. Sample: PBMCs. This clonotype was obtained from a man younger than 30 in good health and CMV-seronegative. The CDR3 DNA reads TGCAGCGTTGTGAGTCAGGGCGGCGAGCAGTACTTC. Amino acid sequence: CSVVSQGGEQYF.